The subject of this entry is one T cell receptor (beta chain). The data stem from a study of blood T cell repertoires in COVID-19. The table came from immunoSEQ multiplex PCR; TCRdb's copy has only in-frame clones and leaves some out. The data show some 190,000 clones, with 70% to 90% seen just once and under 5% held by the top ten. V gave up 6 bases and J gave up 9 bases; unmatched junction bases: 8. The CDR3 spans 12 residues. Germline CDR1 is MNHEY and CDR2 is SVGEGT. The receptor's source is a human donor in a cohort sampled during active COVID-19. The rearrangement links TRBV6-2 or TRBV6-3 to TRBJ2-7; 7 positions match TRBD1. The specimen was peripheral blood. This CDR3 is CASSLSWDRQYF. The CDR3 bases are TGTGCCAGCAGCTTATCTTGGGACAGGCAGTACTTC.